This T cell receptor beta chain was recovered during a study of T cells in Graves' hyperthyroidism and ophthalmopathy. Amplification targeted TCR beta CDR3 regions from RNA transcripts. First-round RT-PCR with HTBI primers amplified the TCR CDR3 region. TCRdb fed the multiplex PCR reads into MiXCR, producing one record per CDR3 protein. The data show fewer than 350,000 distinct CDR3 sequences, with around 13% seen just once and roughly 8.2% held by the top ten. Germline V gives CDR1 MRHNA, CDR2 SNTAGT. This CDR3 has 15 residues. V gave up 0 bases and J gave up 6 bases; unmatched junction bases: 0. The sequence was obtained from a woman in her thirties or forties with Graves' hyperthyroidism. The chain joins TRBV6-4 to TRBJ2-1; 12 bases match TRBD2. Sequenced: blood. The CDR3 DNA reads TGTGCCAGCAGTGACTCGACTAGCGGGAGCAATGAGCAGTTCTTC. Protein sequence: CASSDSTSGSNEQFF.